This entry describes one T cell receptor (beta chain). Its binding antigen is unknown. Base qualities are missing; no much larger clone stands one base away. These data come from a study of radiotherapy plus CTLA-4 blockade in lung cancer (dated by TCRdb to the late 2010s). Describing the broader study: Among the enrolled patients, approximately 17% had an objective response, and about 31% reached disease control.

The study evaluated CTLA-4 blockade (ipilimumab) given together with focal radiation therapy in patients who had chemo-refractory metastatic non-small-cell lung cancer. Results and caveats for the whole study, not just this receptor: The strongest predictors of response were reported to be early dynamic shifts in blood T cell clones along with a rise in serum interferon-beta following radiation. After treatment with radiotherapy and ipilimumab, TCR clones that originated in tumors expanded in peripheral blood.

The library was generated by the immunoSEQ multiplex PCR assay. TCRdb stores this immuneACCESS table with in-frame sequences only. Part of the clones is absent; in the studies checked, under half of the shortfall reflects unresolved V genes, and no reason is known for the rest. The sample table records some 77,000 clones; approximately 84% of these occur just once. The ten largest make up approximately 2.2% of the sample. Its CDR3 holds 16 amino acids, cysteine through phenylalanine. Kept here is only the CDR3 DNA, which spans 48 bases and is read in frame from base 1. The V and J ends are trimmed by 2 bases and 0 bases, leaving 14 bases between them. Via the germline V gene, CDR1 is SGHRS and CDR2 YFSETQ.

Rearrangement joined TRBV5-1 to TRBJ1-1, with no confident D gene call. The specimen comprised peripheral blood, sampled from a patient treated with radiotherapy plus ipilimumab. The source of this sequence is a human donor with non-small cell lung cancer who had a partial response to radiotherapy plus ipilimumab. The CDR3 region: CASSFTKQIMNTEAFF. The nucleotides are TGCGCCAGCAGCTTTACCAAACAGATCATGAACACTGAAGCTTTCTTT.